The rows below give T cell receptor beta chains drawn from one sample of a study of neurological immune-mediated disorders. TCRdb re-called the 5' RACE reads through MiXCR, storing one row per CDR3 protein. Among 55,000 to 70,000 distinct CDR3 sequences listed, around 10% were seen once. Sequencing was carried out using PBMCs. Source of these receptors: a male donor with HTLV-1-associated myelopathy (HAM/TSP). Both conserved end residues are part of each CDR3. Fields, in order: J gene, D gene, V gene, clone size, CDR3 protein, CDR3 DNA. A D gene is named only where the DNA matches it firmly. Not every row has a clone size; where given, it reads once, few, many or a size class.

TRBJ2-7,-,TRBV2,many,CASTLVGYEQYF,TGTGCCAGCACTTTGGTAGGCTACGAGCAGTACTTC
TRBJ1-1,-,TRBV5-1,many,CASSGRDMNTEAFF,TGCGCCAGCAGCGGGCGGGATATGAACACTGAAGCTTTCTTT
TRBJ1-5,-,TRBV20-1,many,CSARSARSNQPQHF,TGCAGTGCTAGGTCGGCGCGTAGCAATCAGCCCCAGCATTTT
TRBJ2-3,-,TRBV5-1,few,CASSLGGALTDTQYF,TGCGCCAGCAGCCTGGGGGGGGCCCTCACAGATACGCAGTATTTT
TRBJ2-5,-,TRBV27,many,CASSFMYQETQYF,TGTGCCAGCAGTTTCATGTACCAAGAGACCCAGTACTTC
TRBJ2-7,-,TRBV20-1,many,CSARDSKQVSYEQYF,TGCAGTGCTAGAGATAGTAAACAGGTTTCCTACGAGCAGTACTTC
TRBJ2-6,-,TRBV5-5,many,CASSLVGSSASGANVLTF,TGTGCCAGCAGCTTGGTAGGCTCATCAGCCTCTGGGGCCAACGTCCTGACTTTC
TRBJ2-7,TRBD1,TRBV7-9,many,CASSLEWGTGVPEQYF,TGTGCCAGCAGCTTAGAATGGGGGACAGGGGTTCCCGAGCAGTACTTC
TRBJ2-5,TRBD1,TRBV5-5,many,CASSLAEGGKTQYF,TGTGCCAGCAGCTTGGCAGAAGGGGGCAAGACCCAGTACTTC
TRBJ2-2,-,TRBV28,many,CASSLNSGPNTGELFF,TGTGCCAGCAGTTTAAATAGCGGCCCGAACACCGGGGAGCTGTTTTTT
TRBJ2-2,-,TRBV7-3,many,CASSLQGGAELFF,TGTGCCAGCAGCTTACAGGGGGGCGCGGAGCTGTTTTTT
TRBJ2-2,-,TRBV6-2/TRBV6-3,many,CASTPGGKDTGELFF,TGTGCCAGCACACCTGGGGGCAAGGACACCGGGGAGCTGTTTTTT
TRBJ1-2,-,TRBV5-1,many,CASSLGTSNYGYTF,TGCGCCAGCAGCCTTGGGACCTCTAACTATGGCTACACCTTC
TRBJ1-6,TRBD1,TRBV7-8,many,CASSSRTGGPPSPLHF,TGTGCCAGCAGCTCGAGGACAGGGGGACCTCCTTCACCCCTCCACTTT
TRBJ1-1,-,TRBV20-1,many,CSAQDAGRGNTEAFF,TGCAGTGCTCAAGATGCGGGACGGGGGAACACTGAAGCTTTCTTT
TRBJ1-1,TRBD1,TRBV6-2/TRBV6-3,many,CASTDRDEAFF,TGTGCCAGCACCGACAGGGATGAAGCTTTCTTT
TRBJ2-7,TRBD1,TRBV27,many,CASSLSPTGVYEQYF,TGTGCCAGCAGTTTATCACCAACAGGGGTCTACGAGCAGTACTTC
TRBJ2-2,TRBD1,TRBV2,-,CASKNRGRVGELFF,TGTGCCAGTAAAAACAGGGGGCGGGTCGGGGAGCTGTTTTTT
TRBJ1-5,TRBD1,TRBV20-1,many,CSVRQGRNQPQHF,TGCAGTGTTAGACAGGGTCGCAATCAGCCCCAGCATTTT
TRBJ1-1,-,TRBV5-1,many,CASGRISAMNTEAFF,TGCGCCAGCGGACGCATCAGTGCCATGAACACTGAAGCTTTCTTT
TRBJ1-1,-,TRBV5-1,-,CASILGAAVEAEAFF,TGCGCCAGCATCTTGGGAGCGGCAGTGGAAGCTGAAGCTTTCTTT
TRBJ1-1,-,TRBV15,-,CATSSQEPGSTEAFF,TGTGCCACCAGCAGCCAAGAGCCGGGGAGCACTGAAGCTTTCTTT
TRBJ2-5,-,TRBV6-2/TRBV6-3,many,CASSYGRGRTYQETQYF,TGTGCCAGCAGTTACGGGCGAGGACGGACGTACCAAGAGACCCAGTACTTC
TRBJ1-4,-,TRBV11-2,many,CASSFTREVGKLFF,TGTGCCAGCAGCTTTACCAGGGAAGTGGGAAAACTGTTTTTT
TRBJ2-7,-,TRBV28,many,CASSLSREQYF,TGTGCCAGCAGTTTATCCCGAGAGCAGTACTTC
TRBJ2-5,-,TRBV7-2,-,CASSLGGDQETQYF,TGTGCCAGCAGCTTAGGGGGCGATCAAGAGACCCAGTACTTC
TRBJ1-5,-,TRBV7-2,many,CASSLVGSFRGQPQHF,TGTGCCAGCAGCTTAGTAGGATCGTTCAGGGGTCAGCCCCAGCATTTT
TRBJ2-7,-,TRBV15,many,CATSRPPLPGSPDEQYF,TGTGCCACCAGCAGACCGCCCCTTCCCGGGTCCCCGGACGAGCAGTACTTC
TRBJ2-4,-,TRBV6-2/TRBV6-3,many,CASSYTGRRDIQYF,TGTGCCAGCAGTTACACAGGGAGGCGAGACATTCAGTACTTC
TRBJ1-2,-,TRBV5-1,many,CASSFLTSDYGYTF,TGCGCCAGCAGCTTCCTGACGAGTGACTATGGCTACACCTTC
TRBJ1-2,TRBD1,TRBV4-3,many,CASSQQQGAGYTF,TGCGCCAGCAGCCAACAACAGGGGGCTGGCTACACCTTC
TRBJ2-5,-,TRBV5-1,many,CASSLTRGGETQYF,TGCGCCAGCAGCTTGACCAGGGGGGGAGAGACCCAGTACTTC
TRBJ2-7,-,TRBV7-2,many,CASSLASGQIYEQYF,TGTGCCAGCAGCTTAGCTTCGGGGCAAATCTACGAGCAGTACTTC
TRBJ2-7,TRBD1,TRBV29-1,-,CSVRQGIDEQYF,TGCAGCGTTAGACAGGGGATCGACGAGCAGTACTTC
TRBJ2-1,TRBD1,TRBV9,many,CASSARWGTGRDRGTNEQFF,TGTGCCAGCAGCGCCCGTTGGGGTACGGGCCGGGACAGGGGGACCAATGAGCAGTTCTTC
TRBJ2-7,TRBD2,TRBV20-1,many,CSARPGTSGGYEQYF,TGCAGTGCTAGACCTGGGACTAGCGGGGGCTACGAGCAGTACTTC
TRBJ1-2,TRBD1,TRBV4-1,many,CASSQNSRGLVYGYTF,TGCGCCAGCAGCCAAAACTCCAGGGGGCTAGTCTATGGCTACACCTTC
TRBJ1-6,TRBD1,TRBV15,many,CATSRGGQGYNSPLHF,TGTGCCACCAGCCGAGGGGGACAGGGGTATAATTCACCCCTCCACTTT
TRBJ1-5,TRBD1,TRBV7-2,many,CASSSGRGRFQPQHF,TGTGCCAGCAGTTCTGGGAGGGGGCGGTTTCAGCCCCAGCATTTT
TRBJ2-1,TRBD1,TRBV7-9,large,CASKPDRAVEQFF,TGTGCCAGCAAGCCAGACAGGGCTGTTGAGCAGTTCTTC
TRBJ1-5,TRBD1,TRBV7-2,many,CASSVTGGISQPQHF,TGTGCCAGCAGCGTGACAGGGGGCATTAGTCAGCCCCAGCATTTT
TRBJ2-1,TRBD2,TRBV3-1,many,CASSQVLIAGYNEQFF,TGTGCCAGCAGCCAAGTCTTAATAGCGGGGTACAATGAGCAGTTCTTC
TRBJ2-1,-,TRBV9,-,CASSSTYNEQFF,TGTGCCAGCAGCTCAACTTACAATGAGCAGTTCTTC
TRBJ2-7,-,TRBV18,-,CASSPSIEEQYF,TGTGCCAGCTCACCATCCATCGAGGAGCAGTACTTC
TRBJ2-3,TRBD1,TRBV10-3,many,CAISWDSSDTQYF,TGTGCCATCAGTTGGGACAGCTCAGATACGCAGTATTTT
TRBJ2-2,-,TRBV7-9,many,CASSPPSSGSTGELFF,TGTGCCAGCAGCCCGCCGTCGTCGGGATCCACCGGGGAGCTGTTTTTT
TRBJ2-2,-,TRBV10-3,many,CAISLSPTGLNTGELFF,TGTGCCATCAGCCTATCCCCCACGGGCCTAAACACCGGGGAGCTGTTTTTT
TRBJ2-1,-,TRBV20-1,many,CSANPLAGVNEQFF,TGCAGTGCTAACCCATTGGCAGGGGTCAATGAGCAGTTCTTC